This is a list of T cell receptor beta chains from one sample in a study of cytomegalovirus exposure and HLA in healthy donors. The repertoire was sequenced with immunoSEQ multiplex PCR; TCRdb's copy has only in-frame clones and lacks some. The table includes 140,000 to 150,000 clones, 70% to 90% detected once. Sequencing input: PBMCs. The source is a woman aged 40 to 49 in good health and CMV-seropositive. Each CDR3 is given with its conserved first and last residue. Fields, in order: D gene, clone size, J gene, V gene, CDR3 protein, CDR3 DNA. D genes are given only for firm matches. The size of a clone is reported for some rows only, either as once, few or many, or as a class for expanded clones.

TRBD1,-,TRBJ1-4,TRBV14,CASSQTGEKLFF,TGTGCCAGCAGCCAAACAGGGGAGAAACTGTTTTTT
-,-,TRBJ2-7,TRBV28,CASSPPPGDEQYF,TGTGCCAGCAGTCCACCCCCCGGGGACGAGCAGTACTTC
TRBD1,-,TRBJ2-5,TRBV11-2,CASSLWTGGGETQYF,TGTGCCAGCAGCTTATGGACAGGGGGTGGAGAGACCCAGTACTTC
-,few,TRBJ1-1,TRBV27,CASSFLQGEAFF,TGTGCCAGCAGTTTTTTACAGGGTGAAGCTTTCTTT
-,-,TRBJ1-6,TRBV6-5,CASSYAEWWNSPLHF,TGTGCCAGCAGTTACGCCGAGTGGTGGAATTCACCCCTCCACTTT
-,-,TRBJ2-7,TRBV27,CASSPTRGGSPYEQYF,TGTGCCAGCAGTCCTACGAGGGGGGGGAGCCCCTACGAGCAGTACTTC
TRBD2,-,TRBJ2-7,TRBV11-1,CASSGRTSGPYEQYF,TGTGCCAGCAGCGGACGGACTAGCGGACCCTACGAGCAGTACTTC
TRBD2,-,TRBJ2-2,TRBV30,CAWSVPELAGLRGELFF,TGTGCCTGGAGTGTACCAGAACTAGCGGGCCTAAGGGGGGAGCTGTTTTTT
TRBD1,-,TRBJ1-2,TRBV2,CASSLLGTGVGYTF,TGTGCCAGCAGCCTCCTTGGGACAGGGGTTGGCTACACCTTC
-,few,TRBJ1-1,TRBV21-1,CASTLQGACTEAFF,TGTGCCAGCACCCTACAGGGGGCTTGCACTGAAGCTTTCTTT
-,once,TRBJ2-3,TRBV28,CATSTPYTQYF,TGTGCCACCTCGACACCTTATACGCAGTATTTT
TRBD1,-,TRBJ1-1,TRBV30,CAWKQGLNTEAFF,TGTGCCTGGAAACAGGGGTTGAACACTGAAGCTTTCTTT
-,once,TRBJ2-1,TRBV9,CASSPGDSYNEQFF,TGTGCCAGCAGCCCAGGGGACTCCTACAATGAGCAGTTCTTC
TRBD1,-,TRBJ2-5,TRBV14,CASSRRGMEETQYF,TGTGCCAGCAGCCGCAGGGGGATGGAGGAGACCCAGTACTTC